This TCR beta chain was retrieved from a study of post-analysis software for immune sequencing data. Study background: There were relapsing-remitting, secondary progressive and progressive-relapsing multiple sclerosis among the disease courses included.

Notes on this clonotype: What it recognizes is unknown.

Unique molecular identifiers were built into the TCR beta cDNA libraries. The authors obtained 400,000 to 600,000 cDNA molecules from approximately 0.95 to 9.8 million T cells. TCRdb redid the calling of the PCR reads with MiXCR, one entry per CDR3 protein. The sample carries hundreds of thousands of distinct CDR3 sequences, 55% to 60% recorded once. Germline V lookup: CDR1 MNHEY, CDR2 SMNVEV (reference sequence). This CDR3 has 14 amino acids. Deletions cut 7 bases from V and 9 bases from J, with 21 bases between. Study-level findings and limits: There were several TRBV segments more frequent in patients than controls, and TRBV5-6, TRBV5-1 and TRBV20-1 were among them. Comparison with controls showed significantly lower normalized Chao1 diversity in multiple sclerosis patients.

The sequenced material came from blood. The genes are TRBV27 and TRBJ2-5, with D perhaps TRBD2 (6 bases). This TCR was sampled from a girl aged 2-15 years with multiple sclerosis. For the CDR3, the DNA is TGTGCCAGCAAACCGGGACTTACCCAAGGGGCCCAGTACTTC. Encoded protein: CASKPGLTQGAQYF.